These 18 T cell receptor beta chains were sequenced from one sample in a study of chemoradiotherapy in HPV16-positive cancers. Measured with immunoSEQ multiplex PCR; TCRdb has only the in-frame clones, and not every one. Among 5,000 to 5,500 clones listed, 78% were seen once. The sample was gathered from a patient who underwent chemoradiotherapy. The origin of the receptors is a human donor with HPV-associated anogenital cancer.

The chain links TRBV7-8 to TRBJ2-4; D is unresolved. The ends were cut back, 0 bases at V and 0 bases at J, with 18 bases in the middle. The germline CDR1 and CDR2 sequences are SGHVS and FQNEAQ. The CDR3 is 19 amino acids. The CDR3 here is CASSLAYMAPALAKNIQYF. For the CDR3, the DNA is TGTGCCAGCAGCTTAGCGTATATGGCGCCCGCCTTAGCCAAAAACATTCAGTACTTC.

The rearrangement uses TRBV5-1 and TRBJ2-6, with D unresolved. V shed 4 bases and J shed 0 bases, with 8 bases lying between them. Germline values: CDR1 SGHRS, CDR2 YFSETQ. The CDR3 is 15 residues long. CDR3 residues: CASSIQASGANVLTF. The CDR3 coding sequence is TGCGCCAGCAGCATCCAGGCCTCTGGGGCCAACGTCCTGACTTTC.

The chain employs TRBV28 and TRBJ1-4; D ambiguous. The CDR3 loop spans 11 amino acids. V lost 6 bases and J 8 bases, leaving 7 bases between the germline ends. The germline V gene encodes CDR1 MDHEN and CDR2 SYDVKM. CDR3 DNA: TGTGCCAGCAGGTACGCGGAAAAACTGTTTTTT. Amino acids: CASRYAEKLFF.

The chain has TRBV5-1 and TRBJ1-2; TRBD1 is a possible D gene (5 bases). The CDR3 is made up of 14 amino acids. Germline CDR1 SGHRS, CDR2 YFSETQ. Trimming removed 4 bases at V and 8 bases at J, with 18 bases between. This CDR3 reads CASSEGDGTLGYTF. The CDR3 bases are TGCGCCAGCAGCGAAGGGGACGGCACTCTCGGCTACACCTTC.

The V and J genes are TRBV18 and TRBJ1-4; the D is unclear. This CDR3 contains 15 residues. Germline values: CDR1 KGHSH, CDR2 LQKENI. Trimming left V 3 bases short and J 0 bases short, with 8 bases between. This CDR3 is CASSPTEATNEKLFF. The CDR3 DNA sequence: TGTGCCAGCTCACCTACAGAAGCAACTAATGAAAAACTGTTTTTT.

The genes are TRBV28 and TRBJ1-5; tentatively, D is TRBD1 (5 bases). From germline, CDR1 is MDHEN and CDR2 SYDVKM. V lost 5 bases and J 0 bases, leaving 11 bases between the germline ends. The CDR3 is 15 residues long. The CDR3 DNA follows: TGTGCCAGCAGTCCCTCAGGGTATAGCAATCAGCCCCAGCATTTT. Protein product: CASSPSGYSNQPQHF. Variable domain in full (rest from reference TRBV28 and TRBJ1-5): DVKVTQSSRYLVKRTGEKVFLECVQDMDHENMFWYRQDPGLGLRLIYFSYDVKMKEKGDIPEGYSVSREKKERFSLILESASTNQTSMYLCASSPSGYSNQPQHFGDGTRLSIL.

The chain is built from TRBV2 and TRBJ1-5, with a weak D call TRBD1 (5 bases). CDR1 is SNHLY, CDR2 FYNNEI, per germline. The CDR3 is 15 residues long. The germline V and J ends were trimmed by 1 base and 2 bases, with 9 bases remaining between them. CDR3 sequence: CASSEGGKGNQPQHF. For the CDR3, the DNA is TGTGCCAGCAGTGAAGGGGGGAAGGGCAATCAGCCCCAGCATTTT.

V gene TRBV6-5 combines with J gene TRBJ1-1; D not certain. V lost 8 bases, J lost 0 bases, and 10 bases lay in between. Germline loops: CDR1 MNHEY, CDR2 SVGAGI. The CDR3 consists of 13 residues. As DNA, the CDR3 is TGTGCCAGCTGCAGGTCGGTGAACACTGAAGCTTTCTTT. This translates into CASCRSVNTEAFF.

The gene calls are TRBV2 and TRBJ1-5, with a weak D call TRBD1 (5 bases). This CDR3 comprises 13 residues. Trimming left V 4 bases short and J 7 bases short, with 11 bases between. CDR1 SNHLY and CDR2 FYNNEI come from the germline V gene. The CDR3 region has the DNA TGTGCCAGCAGTGGGGCCAGGGTACAGCCCCAGCATTTT. Translating it yields CASSGARVQPQHF.

The V call is TRBV6-1, the J call TRBJ2-5; no firm D call. The germline V gene encodes CDR1 MNHNS and CDR2 SASEGT. This CDR3 has 14 amino acids. V lost 1 base and J lost 7, with 13 bases in between. This CDR3 reads CASSEGQFLGTQYF. In DNA, the CDR3 is TGTGCCAGCAGTGAAGGGCAGTTTTTAGGGACCCAGTACTTC.

V and J are TRBV2 and TRBJ1-3; D is unresolved. The CDR3 runs to 14 residues. Trimming shortened V by 7 bases and J by 0 bases, and 10 bases separated the two germline ends. The germline V gene has CDR1 SNHLY and CDR2 FYNNEI. The CDR3 is CASTRGFSGNTIYF. The CDR3 region has the DNA TGTGCCAGCACTCGTGGATTCTCTGGAAACACCATATATTTT.

V is TRBV11-2 and J is TRBJ2-6; the D is unclear. The CDR3 is 14 amino acids. Germline assignment: CDR1 SGHAT and CDR2 FQNNGV. V lost 4 bases and J lost 4, with 8 bases in between. For the CDR3, the DNA is TGTGCCAGCAGCTCCATGTTGGGGGCCAACGTCCTGACTTTC. Protein product: CASSSMLGANVLTF.

The V gene is TRBV27, the J gene TRBJ1-6, with no clear D. Germline CDR1 is MNHEY and CDR2 is SMNVEV (reference sequence). V dropped 3 bases and J dropped 10 bases, with 16 bases sitting between them. The CDR3 is 15 residues long. In DNA, the CDR3 is TGTGCCAGCAGTTTTGTTATGAGCTATGTCTCACCCCTCCACTTT. Amino acids: CASSFVMSYVSPLHF.

J is TRBJ1-1 and V is TRBV27; D gene unclear. V was trimmed by 2 bases and J by 1 base, leaving 11 bases between them. CDR3 length: 15 amino acids. Germline loops: CDR1 MNHEY, CDR2 SMNVEV (reference sequence). CDR3 sequence: CASSLANTANTEAFF. In nucleotides, the CDR3 is TGTGCCAGCAGTTTAGCTAACACTGCGAACACTGAAGCTTTCTTT.

V is TRBV19 and J is TRBJ1-6; the D is unclear. CDR3 length: 16 amino acids. Trimming left V 5 bases short and J 9 bases short, with 20 bases between. The V gene's germline CDR1 is LNHDA and CDR2 SQIVND (reference sequence). The CDR3: CASSLLLRGKGSPLHF. CDR3 sequence (DNA): TGTGCCAGTAGTCTCCTCCTTCGTGGGAAGGGTTCACCCCTCCACTTT.

The chain couples TRBV6-5 to TRBJ2-5; no clear D gene. CDR1 is MNHEY and CDR2 is SVGAGI in the germline V gene. CDR3 size: 14 residues. Trimming shortened V by 0 bases and J by 4 bases, and 9 bases separated the two germline ends. Here the CDR3 DNA reads TGTGCCAGCAGTTACTCGACCCTACGAGAGACCCAGTACTTC. Translation: CASSYSTLRETQYF.

The genes are TRBV25-1 and TRBJ2-7; 10 nucleotides align to TRBD2. The CDR3 consists of 14 residues. With 8 bases clipped from V and 3 bases from J, the junction kept 7 bases outside the gene matches. The V gene's germline CDR1 is MGHDK and CDR2 SYGVNS. CDR3 sequence (DNA): TGTGCCAGCGAAGCGGCTAGCGGGAGCTACGAGCAGTACTTC. As protein: CASEAASGSYEQYF.

The V call is TRBV19, the J call TRBJ1-2; D is uncertain. The germline CDR1 and CDR2 sequences are LNHDA and SQIVND (reference sequence). Trimming left V 5 bases short and J 6 bases short, with 10 bases between. There are 12 residues in the CDR3. DNA for the CDR3: TGTGCCAGTAGTCACGGTTCTCATGGCTACACCTTC. Its translation is CASSHGSHGYTF.